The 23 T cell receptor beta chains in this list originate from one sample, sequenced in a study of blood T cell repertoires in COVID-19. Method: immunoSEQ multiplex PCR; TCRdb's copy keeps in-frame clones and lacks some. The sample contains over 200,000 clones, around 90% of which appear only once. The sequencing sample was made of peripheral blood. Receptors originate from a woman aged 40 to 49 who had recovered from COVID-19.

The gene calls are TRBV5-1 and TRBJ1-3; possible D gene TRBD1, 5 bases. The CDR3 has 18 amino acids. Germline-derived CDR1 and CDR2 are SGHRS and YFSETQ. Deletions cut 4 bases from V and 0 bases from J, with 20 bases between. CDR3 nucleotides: TGCGCCAGCAGCCCGGACGGGACTGGTCCCTACTCTGGAAACACCATATATTTT. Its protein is CASSPDGTGPYSGNTIYF.

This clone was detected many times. CDR3 DNA sequence: TGTGCCAGCAGCTTGAACAGGGAGACGAGCACCATATATTTT. Translation: CASSLNRETSTIYF. The chain joins TRBV7-2 to TRBJ1-3; TRBD1 might be the D (6 bases). V was pared by 3 bases and J by 9 bases, with 15 bases between. The germline V gene encodes CDR1 SGHTA and CDR2 FQGNSA. This CDR3 contains 14 residues. Complete variable domain (other parts from reference TRBV7-2 and TRBJ1-3): GAGVSQSPSNKVTEKGKDVELRCDPISGHTALYWYRQSLGQGLEFLIYFQGNSAPDKSGLPSDRFSAERTGGSVSTLTIQRTQQEDSAVYLCASSLNRETSTIYFGEGSWLTVV.

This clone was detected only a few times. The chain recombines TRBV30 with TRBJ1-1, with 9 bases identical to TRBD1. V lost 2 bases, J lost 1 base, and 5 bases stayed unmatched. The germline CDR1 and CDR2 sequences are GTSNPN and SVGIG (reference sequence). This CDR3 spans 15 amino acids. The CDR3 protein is CAWSTGTGPNTEAFF. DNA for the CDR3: TGTGCCTGGAGTACAGGGACAGGGCCGAACACTGAAGCTTTCTTT. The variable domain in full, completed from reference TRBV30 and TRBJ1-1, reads SQTIHQWPATLVQPVGSPLSLECTVEGTSNPNLYWYRQAAGRGLQLLFYSVGIGQISSEVPQNLSASRPQDRQFILSSKKLLLSDSGFYLCAWSTGTGPNTEAFFGQGTRLTVV.

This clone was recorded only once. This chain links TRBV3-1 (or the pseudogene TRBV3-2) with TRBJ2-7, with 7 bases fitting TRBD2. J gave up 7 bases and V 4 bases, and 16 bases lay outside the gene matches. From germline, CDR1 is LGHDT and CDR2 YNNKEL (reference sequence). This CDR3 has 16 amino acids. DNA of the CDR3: TGTGCCAGCAGCCCCAGGTGGGGCAGGGAGGGTCGAGAGCAGTACTTC. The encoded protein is CASSPRWGREGREQYF.

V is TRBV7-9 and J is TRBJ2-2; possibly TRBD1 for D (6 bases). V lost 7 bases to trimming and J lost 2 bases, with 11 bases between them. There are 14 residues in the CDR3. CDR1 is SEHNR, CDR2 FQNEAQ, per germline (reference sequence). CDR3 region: CASTAGDNTGELFF. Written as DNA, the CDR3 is TGTGCCAGCACCGCAGGGGACAACACCGGGGAGCTGTTTTTT. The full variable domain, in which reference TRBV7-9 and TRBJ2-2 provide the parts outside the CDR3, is DTGVSQNPRHKITKRGQNVTFRCDPISEHNRLYWYRQTLGQGPEFLTYFQNEAQLEKSRLLSDRFSAERPKGSFSTLEIQRTEQGDSAMYLCASTAGDNTGELFFGEGSRLTVL.

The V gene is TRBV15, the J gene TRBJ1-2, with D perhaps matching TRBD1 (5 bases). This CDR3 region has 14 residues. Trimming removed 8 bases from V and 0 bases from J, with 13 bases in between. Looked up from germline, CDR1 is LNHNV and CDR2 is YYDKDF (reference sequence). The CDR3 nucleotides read TGTGCCACCCTTGGGGGGTTAGCTAACTATGGCTACACCTTC. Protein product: CATLGGLANYGYTF.

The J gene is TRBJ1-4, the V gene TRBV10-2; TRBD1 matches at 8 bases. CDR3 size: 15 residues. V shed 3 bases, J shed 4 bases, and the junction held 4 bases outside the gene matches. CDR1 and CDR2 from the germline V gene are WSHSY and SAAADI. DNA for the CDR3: TGCGCCAGCAGTGACACAGGGGGTTATAATGAAAAACTGTTTTTT. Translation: CASSDTGGYNEKLFF.

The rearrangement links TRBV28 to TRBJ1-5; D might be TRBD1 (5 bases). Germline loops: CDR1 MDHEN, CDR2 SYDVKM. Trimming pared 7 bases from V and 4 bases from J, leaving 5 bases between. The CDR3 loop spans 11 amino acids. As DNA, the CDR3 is TGTGCCAGCAAGGGGAATCAGCCCCAGCATTTT. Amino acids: CASKGNQPQHF.

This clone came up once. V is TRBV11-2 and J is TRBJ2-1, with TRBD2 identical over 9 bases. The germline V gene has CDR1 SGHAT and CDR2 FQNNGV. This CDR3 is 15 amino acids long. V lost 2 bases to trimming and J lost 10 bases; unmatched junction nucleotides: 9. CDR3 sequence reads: CASSLRREGLSEQFF. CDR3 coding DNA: TGTGCCAGCAGCTTAAGGCGGGAGGGCCTAAGCGAGCAGTTCTTC.

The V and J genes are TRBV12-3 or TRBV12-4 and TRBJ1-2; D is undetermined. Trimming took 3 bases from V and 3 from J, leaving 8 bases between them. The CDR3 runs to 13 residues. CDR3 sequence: CASSFGPDYGYTF. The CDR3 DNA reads TGTGCCAGCAGTTTTGGCCCAGACTATGGCTACACCTTC.

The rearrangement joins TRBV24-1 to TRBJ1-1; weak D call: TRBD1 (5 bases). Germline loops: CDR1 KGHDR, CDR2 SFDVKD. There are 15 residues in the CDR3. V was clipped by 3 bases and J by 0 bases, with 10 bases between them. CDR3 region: CATSDPATVNTEAFF. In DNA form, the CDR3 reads TGTGCCACCAGTGATCCGGCGACAGTGAACACTGAAGCTTTCTTT.

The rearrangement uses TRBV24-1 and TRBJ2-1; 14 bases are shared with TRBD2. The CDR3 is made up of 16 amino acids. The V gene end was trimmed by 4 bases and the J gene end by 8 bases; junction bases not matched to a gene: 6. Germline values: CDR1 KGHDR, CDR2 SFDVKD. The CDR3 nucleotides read TGTGCCACCAGTGAGACCGGGACTAGCGGGAGTGATGAGCAGTTCTTC. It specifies CATSETGTSGSDEQFF.

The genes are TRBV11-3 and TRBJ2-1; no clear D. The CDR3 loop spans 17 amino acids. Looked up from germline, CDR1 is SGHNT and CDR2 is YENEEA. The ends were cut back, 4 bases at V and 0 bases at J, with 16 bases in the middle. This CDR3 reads CASSSRLAHSSYNEQFF. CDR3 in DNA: TGTGCCAGCAGCTCCAGGTTGGCCCACAGCTCCTACAATGAGCAGTTCTTC.

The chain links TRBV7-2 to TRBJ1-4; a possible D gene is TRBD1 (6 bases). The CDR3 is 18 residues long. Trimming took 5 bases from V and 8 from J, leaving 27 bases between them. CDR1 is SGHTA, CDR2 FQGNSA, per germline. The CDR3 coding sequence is TGTGCCAGCAGCCCAACCGGGACACCGAGGATCTACGGAGAAAAACTGTTTTTT. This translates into CASSPTGTPRIYGEKLFF.

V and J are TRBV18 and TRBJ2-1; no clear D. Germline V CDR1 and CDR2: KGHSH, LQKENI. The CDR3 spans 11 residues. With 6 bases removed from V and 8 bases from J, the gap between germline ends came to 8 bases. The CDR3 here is CASSPVHEQFF. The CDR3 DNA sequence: TGTGCCAGCTCCCCGGTGCATGAGCAGTTCTTC.

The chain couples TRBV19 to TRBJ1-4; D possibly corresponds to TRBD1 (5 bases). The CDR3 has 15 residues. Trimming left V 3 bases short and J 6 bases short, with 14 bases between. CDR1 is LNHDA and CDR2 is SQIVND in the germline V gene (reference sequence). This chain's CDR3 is CASSMRWTLDEKLFF. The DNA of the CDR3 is TGTGCCAGTAGTATGCGGTGGACACTGGATGAAAAACTGTTTTTT.

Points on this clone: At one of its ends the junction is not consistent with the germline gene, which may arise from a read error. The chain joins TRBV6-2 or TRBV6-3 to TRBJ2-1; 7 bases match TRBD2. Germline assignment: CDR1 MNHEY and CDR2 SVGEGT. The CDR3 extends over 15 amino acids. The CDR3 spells CASSYGSGPYNEQFF. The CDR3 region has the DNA TGTGCCAGTAGTTATGGTAGCGGGCCGTACAATGAGCAGTTCTTC.

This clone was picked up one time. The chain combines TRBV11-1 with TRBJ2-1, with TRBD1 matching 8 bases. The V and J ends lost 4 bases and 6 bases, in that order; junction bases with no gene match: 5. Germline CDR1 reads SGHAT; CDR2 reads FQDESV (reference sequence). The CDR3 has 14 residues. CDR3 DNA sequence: TGTGCCAGCAGCTCAGCCACAGGGGGCAATGAGCAGTTCTTC. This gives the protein CASSSATGGNEQFF.

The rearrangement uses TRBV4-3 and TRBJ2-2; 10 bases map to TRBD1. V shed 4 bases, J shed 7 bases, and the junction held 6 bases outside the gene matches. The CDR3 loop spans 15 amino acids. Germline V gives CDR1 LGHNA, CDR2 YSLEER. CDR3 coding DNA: TGCGCCAGCAGCCCTCGACAGGGGGCTCACGGGGAGCTGTTTTTT. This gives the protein CASSPRQGAHGELFF.

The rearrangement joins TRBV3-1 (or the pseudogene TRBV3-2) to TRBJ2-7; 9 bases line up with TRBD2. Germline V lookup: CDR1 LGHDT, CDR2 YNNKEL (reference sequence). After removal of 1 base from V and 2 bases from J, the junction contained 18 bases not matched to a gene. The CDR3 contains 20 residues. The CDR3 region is CASSQVPDKREDLPTYEQYV. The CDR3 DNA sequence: TGTGCCAGCAGCCAAGTGCCCGACAAGCGGGAGGACCTACCCACCTACGAGCAGTACGTC.

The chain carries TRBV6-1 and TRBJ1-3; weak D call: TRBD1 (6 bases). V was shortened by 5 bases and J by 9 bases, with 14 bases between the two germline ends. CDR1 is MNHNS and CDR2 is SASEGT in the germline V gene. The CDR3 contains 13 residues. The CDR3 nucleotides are TGTGCCAGCAGTTTAGGGGGGGCTCTCACCATATATTTT. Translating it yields CASSLGGALTIYF.

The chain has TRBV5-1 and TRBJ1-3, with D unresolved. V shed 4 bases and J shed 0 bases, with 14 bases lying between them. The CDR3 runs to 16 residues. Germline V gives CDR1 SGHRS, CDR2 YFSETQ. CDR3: CASSPAGGFSGNTIYF. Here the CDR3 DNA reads TGCGCCAGCAGCCCAGCGGGAGGGTTCTCTGGAAACACCATATATTTT.

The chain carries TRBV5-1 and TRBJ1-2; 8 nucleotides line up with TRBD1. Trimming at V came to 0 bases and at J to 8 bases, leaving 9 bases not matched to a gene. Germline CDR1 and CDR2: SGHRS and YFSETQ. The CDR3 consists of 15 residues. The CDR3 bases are TGCGCCAGCAGCTTGGGTGGGCAGGGGGCGCGAGGCTACACCTTC. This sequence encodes CASSLGGQGARGYTF. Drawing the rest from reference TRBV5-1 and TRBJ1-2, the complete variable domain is KAGVTQTPRYLIKTRGQQVTLSCSPISGHRSVSWYQQTPGQGLQFLFEYFSETQRNKGNFPGRFSGRQFSNSRSEMNVSTLELGDSALYLCASSLGGQGARGYTFGSGTRLTVV.